This passage covers 6 T cell receptor beta chains from one sample sequenced in a study of regulatory T cells in long-lasting Graves disease. Documented time point: newly diagnosed GD, antithyroid drugs for less than 3 months. Making the TCR library involved RNA that had been extracted from PBMCs. CDR3-region Arm-PCR and iRepertoire HTBI primers produced the TCR beta libraries. TCRdb fed the multiplex PCR reads into MiXCR, producing one record per CDR3 protein. This sample has about 430,000 distinct CDR3 sequences; over 14% occur once, and the top ten carry over 7%. This sample also appeared in a second study, on T cells in Graves' hyperthyroidism and ophthalmopathy.

This specimen consisted of peripheral blood mononuclear cells (PBMCs), obtained at new diagnosis, from a patient treated with antithyroid drugs. These receptors were collected from a middle-aged woman with Graves disease.

This rearrangement joins TRBV7-3 to TRBJ2-1; D is perhaps TRBD1 or TRBD2 (6 bases each). With 5 bases removed from V and 5 bases from J, the gap between germline ends came to 13 bases. This CDR3 is 14 amino acids long. CDR1 is SGHTA and CDR2 is FQGTGA in the germline V gene. The CDR3 nucleotides read TGTGCCAGCAGCCCAGCCGGGGGCCACAATGAGCAGTTCTTC. It yields the protein CASSPAGGHNEQFF.

This clonotype was detected ten times or more. The chain is built from TRBV7-8 and TRBJ1-1, with D perhaps matching TRBD1 (6 bases). In germline, CDR1 is SGHVS, CDR2 FQNEAQ. This CDR3 region has 16 residues. V was clipped by 1 base and J by 5 bases, with 17 bases between them. CDR3 loop: CASSLVGGSVGTEAFF. CDR3 bases: TGTGCCAGCAGCTTAGTTGGGGGCTCAGTGGGGACTGAAGCTTTCTTT.

Ten or more counts support this clonotype. The chain combines TRBV15 with TRBJ2-7; 10 bases are shared with TRBD1. This CDR3 region has 15 residues. V gave up 0 bases and J gave up 5 bases; unmatched junction bases: 4. Germline loops: CDR1 LNHNV, CDR2 YYDKDF (reference sequence). As DNA, the CDR3 is TGTGCCACCAGCAGAGAGGACAGGGGGGTTCACGAGCAGTACTTC. It translates to CATSREDRGVHEQYF.

Written as DNA, the CDR3 is TGTGCCAGCAGTGAATACGCAGGGCAAGGAACTGAAGCTTTCTTT. It specifies CASSEYAGQGTEAFF. The chain has TRBV6-1 and TRBJ1-1; tentative D call: TRBD1 (5 bases). Germline values: CDR1 MNHNS, CDR2 SASEGT. Trimming left V 2 bases short and J 5 bases short, with 15 bases between. The CDR3 sequence is 15 residues long.

This clonotype was found a few times. The V gene is TRBV11-3, the J gene TRBJ2-7; perhaps D is TRBD1 or TRBD2 (6 bases each). From germline, CDR1 is SGHNT and CDR2 YENEEA. The CDR3 is 14 amino acids. Trimming left V 8 bases short and J 2 bases short, with 16 bases between. CDR3 sequence: CASRGQEQPYEQYF. CDR3 nucleotide sequence: TGTGCCAGCCGGGGGCAGGAGCAACCCTACGAGCAGTACTTC.

A remark on this clonotype: Given a much more abundant clone one base away, this may be a read error. This chain uses TRBV27 with TRBJ2-5, with D perhaps TRBD2 (6 bases). The germline V gene has CDR1 MNHEY and CDR2 SMNVEV (reference sequence). This CDR3 contains 17 residues. V was shortened by 4 bases and J by 1 base, with 19 bases between the two germline ends. The CDR3 region is CASSSTRDGGLQETQYF. As DNA, the CDR3 is TGTGCCAGCAGTTCCACCCGGGACGGGGGACTCCAAGAGACCCAGTACTTC.